The 18 T cell receptor beta chains below were found in one sample sequenced in a study of cytomegalovirus exposure and HLA in healthy donors. The PCR was carried out with 60 Vbeta primers and 13 Jbeta primers. Clones were read by immunoSEQ multiplex PCR, and TCRdb kept only the in-frame ones, dropping some. Here the sample spans approximately 100,000 clones, roughly 80% being singletons. Sequencing input: PBMCs. Receptors were obtained from a female donor in good health and CMV-seropositive.

In DNA, the CDR3 is TGTGCCAGCCAGTTCCAGGGACAGGGTGGCGAGCAGTACTTC. Its translation: CASQFQGQGGEQYF. The J gene is TRBJ2-7, the V gene TRBV11-2; 9 bases match TRBD1. J lost 6 bases, V lost 8 bases, and 11 bases had no gene match. Germline V lookup: CDR1 SGHAT, CDR2 FQNNGV. The CDR3 loop spans 14 amino acids.

The V and J genes are TRBV5-1 and TRBJ2-2; 7 nucleotides match TRBD2. The J segment lost 6 bases and the V segment lost 0 bases, leaving 8 bases of the junction unmatched. CDR3 length equals 16 residues. Per the germline V gene, CDR1 is SGHRS and CDR2 is YFSETQ. In nucleotides, the CDR3 is TGCGCCAGCAGCTTGGTCGGGAGGCCCGGGTCCGGGGAGCTGTTTTTT. Its protein product is CASSLVGRPGSGELFF.

The rearrangement links TRBV7-3 to TRBJ2-1, with 9 bases lining up with TRBD1. Unmatched junction bases numbered 6, after V lost 4 bases and J lost 5 bases. CDR1 and CDR2 from the germline V gene are SGHTA and FQGTGA. The CDR3 runs 15 residues. This CDR3 is CASSSTGQGDNEQFF. CDR3 DNA sequence: TGTGCCAGCAGCTCAACGGGACAGGGTGACAATGAGCAGTTCTTC.

The genes are TRBV7-8 and TRBJ2-7; the D is unclear. The V end lost 2 bases, the J end lost 2 bases, and 7 bases lay between the germline ends. CDR1 and CDR2 from the germline V gene are SGHVS and FQNEAQ. The CDR3 sequence is 13 residues long. The CDR3 is CASSLTETYEQYF. The CDR3 nucleotides are TGTGCCAGCAGCTTAACTGAAACCTACGAGCAGTACTTC.

The chain joins TRBV7-2 to TRBJ2-7; TRBD2 agrees at 8 bases. Per germline, CDR1 SGHTA and CDR2 FQGNSA. V gave up 1 base and J gave up 4 bases; unmatched junction bases: 6. The CDR3 runs 15 residues. CDR3 sequence (DNA): TGTGCCAGCAGCTTAGGGGGCGGGGGGTTGTACGAGCAGTACTTC. This codes for CASSLGGGGLYEQYF.

This chain joins TRBV30 and TRBJ1-2; the match to TRBD1 covers 9 bases. Trimming cost V 2 bases and J 8 bases; bases outside gene matches: 6. The germline V gene has CDR1 GTSNPN and CDR2 SVGIG (reference sequence). This CDR3 is built from 13 residues. The CDR3: CAWSSGQGRGYTF. The CDR3 coding sequence is TGTGCCTGGAGTTCTGGACAGGGGCGAGGCTACACCTTC.

This clone was seen more than once but under ten times. The V and J genes are TRBV2 and TRBJ2-1; maybe TRBD2 (5 bases). The germline V and J ends were trimmed by 3 bases and 2 bases, with 11 bases remaining between them. The CDR3 extends over 15 amino acids. Germline CDR1 SNHLY, CDR2 FYNNEI. The CDR3 sequence: CASSDSSLPYNEQFF. The CDR3 nucleotides are TGTGCCAGCAGTGACTCTAGCCTACCCTACAATGAGCAGTTCTTC. Full variable domain (rest looked up from reference TRBV2 and TRBJ2-1): EPEVTQTPSHQVTQMGQEVILRCVPISNHLYFYWYRQILGQKVEFLVSFYNNEISEKSEIFDDQFSVERPDGSNFTLKIRSTKLEDSAMYFCASSDSSLPYNEQFFGPGTRLTVL.

The rearrangement links TRBV9 to TRBJ1-2; a weak D match, TRBD1 (5 bases). This CDR3 comprises 13 residues. Germline V gene sequence: CDR1 SGDLS, CDR2 YYNGEE. V lost 2 bases, J lost 2 bases, and 7 bases lay in between. The CDR3 spells CASSVGGNYGYTF. The CDR3 nucleotides are TGTGCCAGCAGCGTGGGGGGAAACTATGGCTACACCTTC.

V and J are TRBV7-2 and TRBJ2-3; 7 bases align to TRBD2. Losses at the gene ends were 5 bases for V and 6 bases for J; bases not matched to a gene: 11. CDR1 is SGHTA and CDR2 is FQGNSA in the germline V gene. This CDR3 is built from 15 residues. For the CDR3, the DNA is TGTGCCAGCAGCCGTGCGGGACTACCCTCGGATACGCAGTATTTT. It specifies CASSRAGLPSDTQYF.

This clone came up a few times. The chain employs TRBV2 and TRBJ1-3; 7 bases align to TRBD1. J lost 8 bases, V lost 5 bases, and 9 bases had no gene match. The CDR3 spans 14 residues. Germline V gives CDR1 SNHLY, CDR2 FYNNEI. Here the CDR3 DNA reads TGTGCCAGCAGTCCCTCCAGCAGGGGGTACACCATATATTTT. The encoded protein is CASSPSSRGYTIYF.

This chain links TRBV9 with TRBJ2-7; 10 bases match TRBD1. Germline V gene lookup returns CDR1 SGDLS and CDR2 YYNGEE. There are 15 residues in the CDR3. V gave up 4 bases and J gave up 5 bases; unmatched junction bases: 9. CDR3 sequence: CASSPWTGGFDEQYF. In DNA form, the CDR3 reads TGTGCCAGCAGCCCTTGGACAGGGGGTTTTGACGAGCAGTACTTC.

The genes are TRBV13 and TRBJ1-3; D might be TRBD1 (6 bases). V lost 2 bases, J lost 7 bases, and 9 bases lay in between. The CDR3 sequence is 13 residues long. CDR1 PRHDT and CDR2 FYEKMQ come from the germline V gene (reference sequence). The CDR3 sequence: CASSLSGANTIYF. DNA for the CDR3: TGTGCCAGCAGCTTATCAGGGGCGAACACCATATATTTT.

The J gene is TRBJ2-5, the V gene TRBV11-2; D is perhaps TRBD2 (7 bases). Germline values: CDR1 SGHAT, CDR2 FQNNGV. Deletions cut 8 bases from V and 5 bases from J, with 15 bases between. The CDR3 spans 13 residues. CDR3 region: CASRPGGGETQYF. In DNA, the CDR3 is TGTGCCAGCCGCCCTGGCGGGGGCGAGACCCAGTACTTC.

This clone was seen only once. The genes are TRBV2 and TRBJ2-5; 10 bases map to TRBD1. The CDR3 has 14 amino acids. J lost 3 bases, V lost 5 bases, and 3 bases had no gene match. The germline gives CDR1 SNHLY, CDR2 FYNNEI. DNA of the CDR3: TGTGCCAGCAGTTGGGGGACAGGGGAAGAGACCCAGTACTTC. Translated: CASSWGTGEETQYF.

The chain joins TRBV14 to TRBJ2-6, with 9 nucleotides matching TRBD1. CDR1 and CDR2 (germline): SGHDN, FVKESK. The ends lost 2 bases at V and 0 bases at J; junction bases unmatched: 8. The CDR3 has 19 amino acids. The CDR3 sequence: CASSQLSGQGDSGANVLTF. DNA for the CDR3: TGTGCCAGCAGCCAATTGTCGGGACAGGGAGACTCTGGGGCCAACGTCCTGACTTTC.

The chain uses TRBV6-5 and TRBJ2-7, with 9 bases matching TRBD1. Germline V CDR1 and CDR2: MNHEY, SVGAGI. The V segment lost 6 bases and the J segment 4 bases; nucleotides outside the gene matches: 7. The CDR3 loop spans 14 amino acids. CDR3 sequence reads: CASSPGTGMYEQYF. The CDR3 DNA reads TGTGCCAGCAGCCCCGGGACAGGGATGTACGAGCAGTACTTC.

This chain joins TRBV7-6 and TRBJ2-7; 7 bases map to TRBD1. J was trimmed by 1 base and V by 5 bases; bases with no gene match: 5. This CDR3 has 14 amino acids. Germline CDR1 reads SGHVS; CDR2 reads FNYEAQ. The CDR3 here is CASSGTAVSYEQYF. The CDR3 nucleotides are TGTGCCAGCAGCGGGACAGCAGTTTCCTACGAGCAGTACTTC.

The V gene is TRBV9, the J gene TRBJ1-2; D is possibly TRBD1 (5 bases). Per the germline V gene, CDR1 is SGDLS and CDR2 is YYNGEE. Trimming stripped 3 bases from V and 5 bases from J, with 23 bases between. The CDR3 consists of 17 residues. CDR3 bases: TGTGCCAGCAGCGCACAATCGCGGGGGACCGGGGCTTATGGCTACACCTTC. This codes for CASSAQSRGTGAYGYTF.